The 6 T cell receptor beta chains below were found in one sample sequenced in a study of regulatory T cells in long-lasting Graves disease. CDR3-region Arm-PCR and iRepertoire HTBI primers produced the TCR beta libraries. TCRdb itself ran the multiplex PCR reads through MiXCR, one entry per CDR3 protein. The table records about 450,000 distinct CDR3 sequences, 12% to 15% of them present only once. Specified time point: newly diagnosed GD, antithyroid drugs for less than 3 months. PBMCs were the source of the RNA used for TCR sequencing. The sample was also reused in another study, on T cells in Graves' hyperthyroidism and ophthalmopathy.

The starting material was peripheral blood mononuclear cells (PBMCs), obtained at new diagnosis, from a patient treated with antithyroid drugs. The receptor source for this set is a woman in her 50s with Graves disease.

The chain links TRBV3-1 to TRBJ2-1, with 7 bases fitting TRBD2. The CDR3 loop spans 20 amino acids. CDR1 is LGHDT, CDR2 YNNKEL, per germline (reference sequence). The junction had 14 bases not matched to a gene; V was cut back by 0 bases and J by 0 bases. CDR3 region: CASSQDLDSGSWSSYNEQFF. The CDR3 DNA reads TGTGCCAGCAGCCAAGATCTTGATAGCGGGTCTTGGAGCTCCTACAATGAGCAGTTCTTC.

The rearrangement joins TRBV27 to TRBJ2-7; possibly TRBD2 for D (6 bases). The V and J ends lost 5 bases and 5 bases respectively, with 19 bases between them. The germline V gene has CDR1 MNHEY and CDR2 SMNVEV (reference sequence). CDR3 length: 15 residues. CDR3 sequence: CASSPTRESYHEQYF. In DNA form, the CDR3 reads TGTGCCAGCAGTCCCACCCGGGAGTCTTACCACGAGCAGTACTTC.

This clonotype was seen only a few times. The chain joins TRBV7-6 to TRBJ2-2; maybe TRBD1 (5 bases). The V and J ends lost 2 bases and 6 bases respectively, with 10 bases between them. The germline gives CDR1 SGHVS, CDR2 FNYEAQ. This CDR3 region has 14 residues. This CDR3 is CASSLSGKSGELFF. The CDR3 DNA reads as TGTGCCAGCAGCTTATCAGGGAAGTCCGGGGAGCTGTTTTTT.

Written as DNA, the CDR3 is TGTGCCAGCAGCTTGGAAGGGACAGGAAGCTCCTACGAGCAGTACTTC. Translated, it gives CASSLEGTGSSYEQYF. This chain connects TRBV5-6 to TRBJ2-7; 8 positions match TRBD1. The CDR3 has 16 amino acids. Germline CDR1 SGHDT, CDR2 YYEEEE. The V and J ends lost 0 bases and 0 bases, in that order; junction bases with no gene match: 5. Filled out from reference TRBV5-6 and TRBJ2-7, the complete variable domain reads DAGVTQSPTHLIKTRGQQVTLRCSPKSGHDTVSWYQQALGQGPQFIFQYYEEEERQRGNFPDRFSGHQFPNYSSELNVNALLLGDSALYLCASSLEGTGSSYEQYFGPGTRLTVT.

There are a few counts of this clonotype. The chain is built from TRBV28 and TRBJ2-1; 8 bases agree with TRBD1. The CDR3 contains 15 residues. Germline-derived CDR1 and CDR2 are MDHEN and SYDVKM. V was clipped by 7 bases and J by 8 bases; unmatched bases: 13. The CDR3 bases are TGTGCCAGCAACCCCCGACAGGGGCTTGCGGATGAGCAGTTCTTC. Translating gives CASNPRQGLADEQFF.

The sample holds a few counts of this clonotype. The chain couples TRBV19 to TRBJ1-2, with D unresolved. Germline V CDR1 and CDR2: LNHDA, SQIVND (reference sequence). Trimming removed 6 bases at V and 1 base at J, with 12 bases between. The CDR3 consists of 14 residues. Here the CDR3 DNA reads TGTGCCAGTAGCGCCACGGGCTTTAACTATGGCTACACCTTC. This translates into CASSATGFNYGYTF.